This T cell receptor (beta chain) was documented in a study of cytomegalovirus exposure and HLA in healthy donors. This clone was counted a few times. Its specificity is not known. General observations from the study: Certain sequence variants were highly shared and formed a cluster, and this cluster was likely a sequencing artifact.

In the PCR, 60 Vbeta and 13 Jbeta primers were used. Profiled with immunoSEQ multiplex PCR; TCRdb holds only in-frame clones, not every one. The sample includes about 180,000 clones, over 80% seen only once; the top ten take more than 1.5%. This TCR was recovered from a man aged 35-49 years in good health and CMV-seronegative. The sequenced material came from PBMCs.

CDR3 sequence (DNA): TGTGCCAGCAGCTTAGGTGCTTGGCGGGTCACCCGATCGGATACGCAGTATTTT. Protein product: CASSLGAWRVTRSDTQYF. This sequence joins TRBV13 and TRBJ2-3, with D possibly matching TRBD2 (5 bases). CDR3 length equals 18 residues. Trimming stripped 0 bases from V and 6 bases from J, with 22 bases between. Per germline, CDR1 PRHDT and CDR2 FYEKMQ (reference sequence).